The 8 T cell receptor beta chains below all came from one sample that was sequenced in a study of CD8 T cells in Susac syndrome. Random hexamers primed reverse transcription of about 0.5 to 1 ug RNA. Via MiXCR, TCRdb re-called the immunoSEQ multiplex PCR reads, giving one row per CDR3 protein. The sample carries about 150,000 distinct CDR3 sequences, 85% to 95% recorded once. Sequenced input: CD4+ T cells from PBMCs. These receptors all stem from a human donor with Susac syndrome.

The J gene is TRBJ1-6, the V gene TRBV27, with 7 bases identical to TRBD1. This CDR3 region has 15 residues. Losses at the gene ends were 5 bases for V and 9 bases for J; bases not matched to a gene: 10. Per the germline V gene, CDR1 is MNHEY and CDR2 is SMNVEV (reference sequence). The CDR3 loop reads CASSRLGTATSPLHF. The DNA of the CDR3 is TGTGCCAGCAGTCGCCTAGGGACAGCCACTTCACCCCTCCACTTT.

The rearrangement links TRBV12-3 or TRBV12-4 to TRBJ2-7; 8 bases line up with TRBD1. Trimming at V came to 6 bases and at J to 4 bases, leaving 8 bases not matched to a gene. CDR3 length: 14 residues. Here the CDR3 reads CASSERTGLYEQYF. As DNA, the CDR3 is TGTGCCAGCAGCGAGAGGACAGGGCTTTACGAGCAGTACTTC.

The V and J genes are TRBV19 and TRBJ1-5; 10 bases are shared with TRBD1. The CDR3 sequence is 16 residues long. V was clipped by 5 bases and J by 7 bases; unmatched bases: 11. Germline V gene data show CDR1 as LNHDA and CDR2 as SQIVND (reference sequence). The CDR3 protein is CASSPAGQGRRQPQHF. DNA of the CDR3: TGTGCCAGTAGTCCTGCGGGACAGGGGAGGCGGCAGCCCCAGCATTTT.

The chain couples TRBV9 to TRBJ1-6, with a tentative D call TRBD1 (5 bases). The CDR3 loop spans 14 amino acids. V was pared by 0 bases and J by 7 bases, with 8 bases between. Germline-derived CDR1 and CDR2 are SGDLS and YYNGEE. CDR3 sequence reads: CASSVGQLNSPLHF. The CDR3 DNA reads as TGTGCCAGCAGCGTAGGACAGCTAAATTCACCCCTCCACTTT.

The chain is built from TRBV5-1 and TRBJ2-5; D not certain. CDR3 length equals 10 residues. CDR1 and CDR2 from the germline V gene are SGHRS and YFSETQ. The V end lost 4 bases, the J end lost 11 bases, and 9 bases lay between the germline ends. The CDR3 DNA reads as TGCGCCAGCAGCCCGCCGTCTCAGTACTTC. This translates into CASSPPSQYF.

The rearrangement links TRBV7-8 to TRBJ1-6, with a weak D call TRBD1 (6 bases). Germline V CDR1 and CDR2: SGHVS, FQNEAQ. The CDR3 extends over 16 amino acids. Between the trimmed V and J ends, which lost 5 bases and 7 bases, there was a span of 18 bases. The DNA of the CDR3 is TGTGCCAGCAGCCCCCTTGACAGGTCCGAGAATTCACCCCTCCACTTT. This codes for CASSPLDRSENSPLHF.

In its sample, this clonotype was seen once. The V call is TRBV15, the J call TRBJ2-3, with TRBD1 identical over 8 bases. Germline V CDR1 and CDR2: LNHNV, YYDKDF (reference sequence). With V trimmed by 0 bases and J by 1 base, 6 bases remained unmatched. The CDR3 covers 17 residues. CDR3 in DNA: TGTGCCACCAGCAGAGATGGACAGGGTTTTCGCACAGATACGCAGTATTTT. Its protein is CATSRDGQGFRTDTQYF.

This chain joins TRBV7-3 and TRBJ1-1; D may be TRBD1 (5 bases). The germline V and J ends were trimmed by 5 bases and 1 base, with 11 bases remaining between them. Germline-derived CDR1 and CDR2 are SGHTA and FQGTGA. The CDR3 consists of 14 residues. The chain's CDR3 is CASSGSGGNTEAFF. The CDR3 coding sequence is TGTGCCAGCAGCGGCTCTGGGGGGAACACTGAAGCTTTCTTT.